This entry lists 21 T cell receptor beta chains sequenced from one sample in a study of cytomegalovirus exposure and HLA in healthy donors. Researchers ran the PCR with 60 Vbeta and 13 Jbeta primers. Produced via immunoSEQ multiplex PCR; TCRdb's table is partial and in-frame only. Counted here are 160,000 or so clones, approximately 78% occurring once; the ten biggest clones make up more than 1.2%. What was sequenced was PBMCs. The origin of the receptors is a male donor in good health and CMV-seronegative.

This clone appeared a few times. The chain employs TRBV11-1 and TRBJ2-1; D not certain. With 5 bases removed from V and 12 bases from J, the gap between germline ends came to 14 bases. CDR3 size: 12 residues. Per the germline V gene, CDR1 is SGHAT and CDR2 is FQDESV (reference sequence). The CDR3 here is CASSPSGGLQFF. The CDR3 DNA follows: TGTGCCAGCAGCCCCTCGGGTGGATTGCAGTTCTTC.

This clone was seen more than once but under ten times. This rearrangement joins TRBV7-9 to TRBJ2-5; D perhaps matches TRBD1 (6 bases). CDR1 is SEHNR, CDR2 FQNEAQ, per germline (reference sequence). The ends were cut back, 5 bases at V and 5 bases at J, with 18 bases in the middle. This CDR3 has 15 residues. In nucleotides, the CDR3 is TGTGCCAGCAGCCCCCAGGGGTCCGACGGGGAGACCCAGTACTTC. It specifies CASSPQGSDGETQYF.

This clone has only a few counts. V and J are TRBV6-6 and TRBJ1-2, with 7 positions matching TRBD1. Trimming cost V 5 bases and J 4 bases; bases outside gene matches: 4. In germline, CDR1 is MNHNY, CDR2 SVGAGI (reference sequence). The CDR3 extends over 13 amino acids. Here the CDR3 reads CASSHRDSYGYTF. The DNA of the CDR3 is TGTGCCAGCAGTCACCGGGACAGCTATGGCTACACCTTC.

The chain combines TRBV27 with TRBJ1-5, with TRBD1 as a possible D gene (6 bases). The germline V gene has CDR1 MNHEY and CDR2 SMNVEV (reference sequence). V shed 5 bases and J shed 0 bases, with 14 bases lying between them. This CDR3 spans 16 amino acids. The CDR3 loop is CASSPRGQLSNQPQHF. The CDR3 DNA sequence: TGTGCCAGCAGTCCCCGGGGACAACTTAGCAATCAGCCCCAGCATTTT.

The CDR3 loop reads CASSFPGGFQETQYF. Here the CDR3 DNA reads TGTGCCAGCAGCTTTCCAGGGGGCTTCCAAGAGACCCAGTACTTC. This chain connects TRBV7-9 to TRBJ2-5; 8 positions match TRBD1. In germline, CDR1 is SEHNR, CDR2 FQNEAQ (reference sequence). The junction had 4 bases not matched to a gene; V was cut back by 3 bases and J by 1 base. The CDR3 is 15 residues long.

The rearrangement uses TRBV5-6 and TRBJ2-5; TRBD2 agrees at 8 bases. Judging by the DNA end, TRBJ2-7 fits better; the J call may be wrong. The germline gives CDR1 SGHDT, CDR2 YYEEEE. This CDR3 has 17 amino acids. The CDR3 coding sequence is TGTGCCAGCAGCCCCTACCGGGGGGGAGGGAGGTCCTACGAGCAGTACTTC. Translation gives CASSPYRGGGRSYEQYF.

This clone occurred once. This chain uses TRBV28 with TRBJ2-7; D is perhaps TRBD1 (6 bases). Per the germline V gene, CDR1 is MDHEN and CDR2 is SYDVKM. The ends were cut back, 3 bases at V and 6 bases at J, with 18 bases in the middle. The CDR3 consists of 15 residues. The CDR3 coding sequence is TGTGCCAGCAGTTTTAGGGACAATAGAGGGATCGAGCAGTACTTC. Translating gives CASSFRDNRGIEQYF.

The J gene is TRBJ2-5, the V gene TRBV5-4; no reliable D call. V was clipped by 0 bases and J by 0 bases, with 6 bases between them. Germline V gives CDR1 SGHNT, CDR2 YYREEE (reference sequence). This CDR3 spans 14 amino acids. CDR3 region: CASSLDGYQETQYF. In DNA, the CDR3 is TGTGCCAGCAGCTTGGACGGGTACCAAGAGACCCAGTACTTC.

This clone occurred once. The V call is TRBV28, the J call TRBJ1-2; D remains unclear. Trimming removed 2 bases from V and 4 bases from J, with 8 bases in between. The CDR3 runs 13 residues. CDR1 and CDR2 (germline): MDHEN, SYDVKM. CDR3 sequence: CASSLDTTYGYTF. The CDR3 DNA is TGTGCCAGCAGTTTAGACACAACCTATGGCTACACCTTC.

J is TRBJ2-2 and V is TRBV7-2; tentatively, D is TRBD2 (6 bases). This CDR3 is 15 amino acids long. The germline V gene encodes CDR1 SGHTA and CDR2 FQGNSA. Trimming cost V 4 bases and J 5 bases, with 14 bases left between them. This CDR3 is CASSSPGTPTGELFF. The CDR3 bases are TGTGCCAGCAGCTCCCCCGGGACTCCTACCGGGGAGCTGTTTTTT.

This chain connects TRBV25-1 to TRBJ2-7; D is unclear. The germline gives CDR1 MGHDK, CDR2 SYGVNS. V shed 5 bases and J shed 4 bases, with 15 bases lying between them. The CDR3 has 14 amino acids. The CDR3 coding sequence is TGTGCCAGCAGTCCCAGGCTTGACCGGTACGAGCAGTACTTC. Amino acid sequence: CASSPRLDRYEQYF.

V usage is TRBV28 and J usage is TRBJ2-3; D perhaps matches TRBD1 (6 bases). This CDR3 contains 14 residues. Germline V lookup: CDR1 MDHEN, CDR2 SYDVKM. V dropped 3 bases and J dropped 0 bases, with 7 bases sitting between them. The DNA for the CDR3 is TGTGCCAGCAGTTTGGGACACAGCACAGATACGCAGTATTTT. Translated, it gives CASSLGHSTDTQYF.

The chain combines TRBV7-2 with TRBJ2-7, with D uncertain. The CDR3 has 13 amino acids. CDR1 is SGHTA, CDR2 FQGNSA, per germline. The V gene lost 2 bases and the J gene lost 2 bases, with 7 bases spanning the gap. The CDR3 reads CASSLIQTYEQYF. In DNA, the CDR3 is TGTGCCAGCAGCTTAATACAGACCTACGAGCAGTACTTC.

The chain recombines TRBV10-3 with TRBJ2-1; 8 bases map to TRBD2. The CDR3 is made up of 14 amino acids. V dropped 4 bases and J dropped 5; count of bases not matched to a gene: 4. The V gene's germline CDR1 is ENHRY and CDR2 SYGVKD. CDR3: CAISVPGGDNEQFF. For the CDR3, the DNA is TGTGCCATCAGTGTGCCGGGAGGGGACAATGAGCAGTTCTTC.

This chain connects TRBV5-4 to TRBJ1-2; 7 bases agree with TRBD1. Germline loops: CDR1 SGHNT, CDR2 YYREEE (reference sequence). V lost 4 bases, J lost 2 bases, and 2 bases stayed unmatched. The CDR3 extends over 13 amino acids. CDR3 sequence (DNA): TGTGCCAGCAGCGTGACAGGGAACTATGGCTACACCTTC. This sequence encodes CASSVTGNYGYTF.

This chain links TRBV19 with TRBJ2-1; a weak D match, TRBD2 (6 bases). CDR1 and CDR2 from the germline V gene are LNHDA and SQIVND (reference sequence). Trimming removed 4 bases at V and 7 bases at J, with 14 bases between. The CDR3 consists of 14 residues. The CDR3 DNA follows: TGTGCCAGTAGTACCCTCAGCGGAGGGAATGAGCAGTTCTTC. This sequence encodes CASSTLSGGNEQFF.

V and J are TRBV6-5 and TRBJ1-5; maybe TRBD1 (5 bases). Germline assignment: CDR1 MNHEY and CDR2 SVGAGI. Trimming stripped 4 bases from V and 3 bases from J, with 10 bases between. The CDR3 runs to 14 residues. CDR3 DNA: TGTGCCAGCAGTTCCGACAGATACAATCAGCCCCAGCATTTT. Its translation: CASSSDRYNQPQHF.

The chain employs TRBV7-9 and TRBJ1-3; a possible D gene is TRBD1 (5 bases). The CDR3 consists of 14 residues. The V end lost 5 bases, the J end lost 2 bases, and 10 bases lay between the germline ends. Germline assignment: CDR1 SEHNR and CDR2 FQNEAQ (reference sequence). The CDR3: CASSPGNAGNTIYF. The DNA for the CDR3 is TGTGCCAGCAGCCCAGGGAACGCTGGAAACACCATATATTTT.

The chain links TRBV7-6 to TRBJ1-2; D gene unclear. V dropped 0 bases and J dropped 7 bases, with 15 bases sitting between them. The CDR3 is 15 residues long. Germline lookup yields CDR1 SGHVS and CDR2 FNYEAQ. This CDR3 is CASSLAEVALTGYTF. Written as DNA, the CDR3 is TGTGCCAGCAGCTTAGCGGAGGTGGCACTAACTGGCTACACCTTC.

Here the CDR3 reads CASNFPSKGVTGSTDTQYF. Written as DNA, the CDR3 is TGTGCCAGCAACTTCCCTTCTAAGGGAGTAACGGGTAGCACAGATACGCAGTATTTT. The rearrangement links TRBV7-2 to TRBJ2-3; D possibly corresponds to TRBD2 (5 bases). Germline CDR1 reads SGHTA; CDR2 reads FQGNSA. This CDR3 region has 19 residues. V was cut by 7 bases and J by 0 bases, with 26 bases left in between. The complete variable domain, with remaining parts taken from reference TRBV7-2 and TRBJ2-3, reads GAGVSQSPSNKVTEKGKDVELRCDPISGHTALYWYRQSLGQGLEFLIYFQGNSAPDKSGLPSDRFSAERTGGSVSTLTIQRTQQEDSAVYLCASNFPSKGVTGSTDTQYFGPGTRLTVL.

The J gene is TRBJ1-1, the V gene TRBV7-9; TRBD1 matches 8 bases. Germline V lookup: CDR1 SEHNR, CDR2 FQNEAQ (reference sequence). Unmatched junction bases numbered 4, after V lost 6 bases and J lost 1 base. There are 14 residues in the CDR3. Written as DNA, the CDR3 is TGTGCCAGCAGGACAGGGGCCGGGAACACTGAAGCTTTCTTT. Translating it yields CASRTGAGNTEAFF.